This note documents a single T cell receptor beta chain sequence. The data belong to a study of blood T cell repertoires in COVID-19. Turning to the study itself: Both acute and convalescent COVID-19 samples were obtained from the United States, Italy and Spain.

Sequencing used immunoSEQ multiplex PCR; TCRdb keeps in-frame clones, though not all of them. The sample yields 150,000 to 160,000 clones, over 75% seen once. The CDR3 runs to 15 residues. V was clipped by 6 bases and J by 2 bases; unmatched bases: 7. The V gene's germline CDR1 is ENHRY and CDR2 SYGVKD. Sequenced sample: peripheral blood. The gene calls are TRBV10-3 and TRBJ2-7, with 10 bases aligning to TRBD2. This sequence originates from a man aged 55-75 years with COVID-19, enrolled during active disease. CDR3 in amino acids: CAIRTGTSDTYEQYF. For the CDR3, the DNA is TGTGCCATCAGGACCGGGACTAGCGATACCTACGAGCAGTACTTC.